The rows below give T cell receptor beta chains drawn from one sample of a study of T-cell reconstitution after alpha-beta-depleted transplantation in children. A single record per CDR3 protein comes from TCRdb applying MiXCR to the PCR reads. The repertoire holds 450,000 to 500,000 distinct CDR3 sequences, with 9.5% to 15% as singletons. The sample consisted of PBMCs from the stem cell graft donor, taken from the stem cell graft. Receptor source: a human donor who donated a stem cell graft to a child with combined immunodeficiency. Both conserved end residues are part of each CDR3. D genes are given only for firm matches. The size field is filled for only some rows; it gives once, few, many or a size class.

V: TRBV7-2
D: .
size: .
J: TRBJ1-2
CDR3: CASSLGVRTIREGYTF
DNA: TGTGCCAGCAGCTTAGGAGTACGCACAATTCGTGAAGGCTACACCTTC

V: TRBV27
D: .
size: .
J: TRBJ2-1
CDR3: CASSWTSYNEQFF
DNA: TGTGCCAGCAGTTGGACTTCCTACAATGAGCAGTTCTTC

V: TRBV7-2
D: TRBD1
size: .
J: TRBJ2-7
CDR3: CASSSLGRGSHEQYF
DNA: TGTGCCAGCAGCTCCCTGGGCAGGGGGTCCCACGAGCAGTACTTC

V: TRBV2
D: TRBD1
size: .
J: TRBJ1-2
CDR3: CASSEATGGRYGYTF
DNA: TGTGCCAGCAGTGAAGCGACAGGGGGCCGCTATGGCTACACCTTC

V: TRBV7-2
D: TRBD1
size: .
J: TRBJ1-2
CDR3: CASSPGQGANYGYTF
DNA: TGTGCCAGCAGCCCGGGACAGGGGGCTAACTATGGCTACACCTTC

V: TRBV30
D: TRBD1
size: .
J: TRBJ2-2
CDR3: CAWRLRDRDTGELFF
DNA: TGTGCCTGGAGGCTCCGGGACAGGGACACCGGGGAGCTGTTTTTT

V: TRBV5-1
D: .
size: few
J: TRBJ1-3
CDR3: CASSPGTPRNTIYF
DNA: TGCGCCAGCAGCCCCGGGACCCCGCGAAACACCATATATTTT

V: TRBV9
D: .
size: .
J: TRBJ2-3
CDR3: CASSGGLTGDTQYF
DNA: TGTGCCAGCAGCGGGGGTTTAACTGGAGATACGCAGTATTTT

V: TRBV27
D: .
size: .
J: TRBJ2-7
CDR3: CASSRRSEGYEQYF
DNA: TGTGCCAGCAGTCGGCGGTCGGAAGGGTACGAGCAGTACTTC

V: TRBV4-3
D: TRBD2
size: few
J: TRBJ2-1
CDR3: CASSQEWLAGVLYNEQFF
DNA: TGCGCCAGCAGCCAAGAGTGGCTAGCGGGAGTTTTGTACAATGAGCAGTTCTTC

V: TRBV29-1
D: TRBD1
size: .
J: TRBJ2-3
CDR3: CSVRTGWFADTQYF
DNA: TGCAGCGTCCGGACAGGGTGGTTCGCAGATACGCAGTATTTT

V: TRBV6-2/TRBV6-3
D: .
size: .
J: TRBJ2-7
CDR3: CASTDYDTVDYF
DNA: TGTGCCAGCACCGATTACGACACCGTTGATTACTTC

V: TRBV18
D: TRBD1
size: few
J: TRBJ2-6
CDR3: CASSPGQGNRRANVLTF
DNA: TGTGCCAGCTCACCGGGACAGGGGAATAGGAGGGCCAACGTCCTGACTTTC

V: TRBV29-1
D: .
size: .
J: TRBJ1-1
CDR3: CSTDRGTEAFF
DNA: TGCAGCACGGACCGTGGCACTGAAGCTTTCTTT

V: TRBV7-8
D: .
size: .
J: TRBJ1-3
CDR3: CASSLQGSTGNTIYF
DNA: TGTGCCAGCAGCTTGCAGGGGAGCACTGGAAACACCATATATTTT

V: TRBV24-1
D: TRBD1
size: few
J: TRBJ1-5
CDR3: CATSGTRGHSNQPQHF
DNA: TGTGCCACCAGTGGGACGAGGGGGCATAGCAATCAGCCCCAGCATTTT

V: TRBV28
D: TRBD2
size: many
J: TRBJ2-3
CDR3: CASSFGLAGGTDTQYF
DNA: TGTGCCAGCAGTTTCGGACTAGCGGGAGGCACAGATACGCAGTATTTT

V: TRBV12-3/TRBV12-4
D: TRBD1
size: many
J: TRBJ2-7
CDR3: CASSSTGGYEQYF
DNA: TGTGCCAGCAGTTCGACAGGGGGCTACGAGCAGTACTTC

V: TRBV5-1
D: .
size: .
J: TRBJ2-1
CDR3: CASSFPRGDSGDNEQFF
DNA: TGCGCCAGCAGCTTTCCCCGAGGGGACAGCGGGGACAATGAGCAGTTCTTC

V: TRBV7-2
D: .
size: few
J: TRBJ2-1
CDR3: CASSSLAGAANNEQFF
DNA: TGTGCCAGCAGCTCCCTCGCAGGGGCGGCTAACAATGAGCAGTTCTTC